This T cell receptor (beta chain) was sequenced for a study of CD8+CD57+ T cells in acquired aplastic anemia. V was shortened by 0 bases and J by 3 bases, with 6 bases between the two germline ends. The CDR3 spans 13 residues. The germline V gene has CDR1 DFQATT and CDR2 SNEGSKA (reference sequence). The use of genomic DNA as template underpinned the TCR beta VDJ and CDR3 profiling. TCRdb re-called the reads through MiXCR, storing one row per CDR3 protein. In the table there are hundreds of thousands of distinct CDR3 sequences, around 72% of which are singletons. The specimen was sorted CD4+, CD8+, or CD8+CD57+ T cells (not recorded which) from PBMCs. The chain uses TRBV20-1 and TRBJ1-5; no firm D call. This receptor was taken from a human donor in good health, serving as a control. The CDR3 DNA sequence: TGCAGTGCTAGAGATGCCCTCAATCAGCCCCAGCATTTT. This gives the protein CSARDALNQPQHF.